What follows are 15 T cell receptor beta chains derived from one specimen sequenced in a study of monozygotic twins with inflammatory bowel disease (dated by TCRdb to between 2019 and 2020). The library was obtained by 5' RACE. Data came from an Illumina HiSeq 2500. Based on TCRdb reprocessing of the reads, there is one entry per CDR3 protein sequence, and DNA is missing. This sample's clone table shows approximately 100,000 distinct CDR3 sequences. Around 12% of the sample comes from the top ten. Input material: blood. The receptors derive from a human donor with ulcerative colitis or Crohn's disease, or a healthy co-twin of an affected twin (not recorded which).

The genes are TRBV3-1 and TRBJ1-2. In germline, CDR1 is LGHDT, CDR2 YNNKEL (reference sequence). CDR3 length: 13 amino acids. CDR3 amino acids: CASSQGPSSGYTF.

The chain combines TRBV5-1 with TRBJ2-5; TCRdb's assignment of TRBD1 cannot be checked, as there is no DNA. The CDR3 contains 15 residues. CDR1 is SGHRS and CDR2 is YFSETQ in the germline V gene. The CDR3 is CASSSADRVQETQYF.

J is TRBJ2-7 and V is TRBV6-6. CDR3 length: 13 residues. Germline-derived CDR1 and CDR2 are MNHNY and SVGAGI (reference sequence). This CDR3 reads CASSYFKGNEQYF.

This chain connects TRBV5-1 to TRBJ2-5; TCRdb indicates TRBD1, and absent DNA this call remains unverified. The CDR3 runs to 16 residues. Germline V lookup: CDR1 SGHRS, CDR2 YFSETQ. The CDR3 region is CASSFGEGTAQETQYF.

This chain links TRBV7-2 with TRBJ1-1; TCRdb proposes TRBD1, but this gene call is untestable without DNA. The CDR3 contains 15 residues. From germline, CDR1 is SGHTA and CDR2 FQGNSA. CDR3 sequence reads: CASSLTPQGNTEAFF. The full variable domain, its missing parts supplied by reference TRBV7-2 and TRBJ1-1, is GAGVSQSPSNKVTEKGKDVELRCDPISGHTALYWYRQSLGQGLEFLIYFQGNSAPDKSGLPSDRFSAERTGGSVSTLTIQRTQQEDSAVYLCASSLTPQGNTEAFFGQGTRLTVV.

The chain employs TRBV6-1 and TRBJ2-1; with no DNA, the TCRdb D assignment of TRBD2 cannot be verified. CDR1 is MNHNS, CDR2 SASEGT, per germline. CDR3 size: 15 residues. CDR3 amino acids: CASSEASGGSDEQFF.

The CDR3 here is CSATGTDNQPQHF. The chain has TRBV20-1 and TRBJ1-5; lacking DNA, the TRBD1 call made by TCRdb goes unchecked. Germline assignment: CDR1 DFQATT and CDR2 SNEGSKA (reference sequence). CDR3 length equals 13 residues.

The chain employs TRBV12-3 or TRBV12-4 and TRBJ2-3. The CDR3 covers 14 residues. CDR3 loop: CASSLGLATDTQYF.

This rearrangement joins TRBV18 to TRBJ1-3. The CDR3 contains 16 residues. Germline V gene data show CDR1 as KGHSH and CDR2 as LQKENI. The CDR3 loop is CASPPGRADSGNTIYF.

The V gene is TRBV5-1, the J gene TRBJ2-7; no DNA is available, so the TRBD2 call from TCRdb remains unchecked. This CDR3 is 14 amino acids long. Germline assignment: CDR1 SGHRS and CDR2 YFSETQ. This CDR3 reads CASSLPGGPGEQYF.

The chain combines TRBV12-3 or TRBV12-4 with TRBJ2-2; there is no DNA to check the TCRdb D call of TRBD1. The CDR3 consists of 17 residues. The CDR3 sequence: CASSLISGAPDTGELFF.

This rearrangement joins TRBV7-9 to TRBJ2-5; TCRdb's D gene call, TRBD1, goes unchecked for lack of DNA. Germline V CDR1 and CDR2: SEHNR, FQNEAQ (reference sequence). This CDR3 comprises 15 residues. Here the CDR3 reads CASSPRTGEGETQYF. The whole variable domain, remainder taken from reference TRBV7-9 and TRBJ2-5, is DTGVSQNPRHKITKRGQNVTFRCDPISEHNRLYWYRQTLGQGPEFLTYFQNEAQLEKSRLLSDRFSAERPKGSFSTLEIQRTEQGDSAMYLCASSPRTGEGETQYFGPGTRLLVL.

This chain links TRBV12-3 or TRBV12-4 with TRBJ2-1; TCRdb calls TRBD1, which cannot be checked without DNA. The CDR3 consists of 16 residues. CDR3 sequence reads: CASSLGQGRTYNEQFF.

The chain recombines TRBV12-3 or TRBV12-4 with TRBJ2-1; there is no DNA to check the TCRdb D call of TRBD1. The CDR3 totals 15 residues. The CDR3 loop is CASSDGHDSYNEQFF.

V usage is TRBV7-2 and J usage is TRBJ2-1; as DNA is missing, the TRBD2 call by TCRdb cannot be tested. The CDR3 spans 14 residues. Germline V gene lookup returns CDR1 SGHTA and CDR2 FQGNSA. Here the CDR3 reads CASRTSGPHNEQFF.